This TCR beta chain was profiled in a study of CD8 T cells in Susac syndrome. RNA in amounts of about 0.5 to 1 ug was reverse transcribed with random hexamers. Amplification of the TCR beta CDR3 was carried out by immunoSEQ multiplex PCR, which spanned a total of 54 Vbeta and 13 Jbeta segments. TCRdb independently ran MiXCR on the immunoSEQ multiplex PCR reads; one entry per CDR3 protein. Of a few hundred thousand distinct CDR3 sequences in the sample, about 93% were seen once. Sequencing used CD4+ T cells from PBMCs. The receptor was derived from a human donor with multiple sclerosis.

In DNA form, the CDR3 reads TGCGCCAGCAGCCAACAGCGGGTGAACACTGAAGCTTTCTTT. Its translation: CASSQQRVNTEAFF. This chain joins TRBV4-1 and TRBJ1-1; D remains ambiguous. The CDR3 is made up of 14 amino acids. The V end was cut by 2 bases, the J end by 0 bases, with 7 bases between. CDR1 and CDR2 (germline): MGHRA, YSYEKL.